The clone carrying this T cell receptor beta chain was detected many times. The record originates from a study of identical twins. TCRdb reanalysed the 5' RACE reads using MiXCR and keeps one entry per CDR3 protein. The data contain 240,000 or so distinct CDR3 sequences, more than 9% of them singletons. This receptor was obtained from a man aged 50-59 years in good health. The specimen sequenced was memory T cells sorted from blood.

The CDR3 loop reads CASSPSGGLYNEQFF. For the CDR3, the DNA is TGCGCCAGCAGTCCGAGTGGGGGCCTCTACAATGAGCAGTTCTTC. The chain joins TRBV5-1 to TRBJ2-1, with D tentatively TRBD1 (6 bases). V lost 5 bases, J lost 3 bases, and 15 bases lay in between. Germline CDR1 is SGHRS and CDR2 is YFSETQ. This CDR3 region has 15 residues.